A selection of T cell receptor beta chains follows, all from one sample in a study of patients and donors after allogeneic stem cell transplantation. TCRdb redid the calling of the RT-PCR reads with MiXCR, one entry per CDR3 protein. This table holds approximately 220,000 distinct CDR3 sequences, around two fifths found once. Sequenced: blood, either unsorted or a sorted T cell fraction (not recorded which). These receptors were collected from a human donor who was either an allogeneic HSCT recipient or a stem cell or donor lymphocyte infusion donor (not recorded which). It is not recorded whose cells these are; they may come from a transplant donor. CDR3s include the opening cysteine and the closing phenylalanine or tryptophan. Fields, in order: clone size, J gene, D gene, CDR3 length, V gene, CDR3 protein, CDR3 DNA. D genes are given only for firm matches. Some rows have no size entry. The others give once, few or many, or a class for an expanded clone.

abundance: many
j_gene: TRBJ1-5
d_gene: .
len: 11
v_gene: TRBV20-1
CDR3aa: CSTGRNQPQHF
CDR3nt: TGCAGTACAGGGAGGAATCAGCCCCAGCATTTT

abundance: few
j_gene: TRBJ2-5
d_gene: .
len: 11
v_gene: TRBV7-2
CDR3aa: CASRFQETQYF
CDR3nt: TGTGCCAGCAGATTTCAAGAGACCCAGTACTTC

abundance: few
j_gene: TRBJ1-5
d_gene: .
len: 14
v_gene: TRBV6-2/TRBV6-3
CDR3aa: CASSYRDSNQPQHF
CDR3nt: TGTGCCAGCAGTTACAGGGATAGCAATCAGCCCCAGCATTTT

abundance: .
j_gene: TRBJ2-5
d_gene: TRBD2
len: 12
v_gene: TRBV12-3/TRBV12-4
CDR3aa: CASRGGQETQYF
CDR3nt: TGTGCCAGCAGGGGGGGGCAAGAGACCCAGTACTTC

abundance: few
j_gene: TRBJ1-2
d_gene: .
len: 15
v_gene: TRBV12-3/TRBV12-4
CDR3aa: CASSFTPDSYYGYTF
CDR3nt: TGTGCCAGCAGTTTTACCCCGGACAGCTACTATGGCTACACCTTC

abundance: .
j_gene: TRBJ2-3
d_gene: .
len: 15
v_gene: TRBV5-1
CDR3aa: CASSEGHPEPDTQYF
CDR3nt: TGCGCCAGCAGCGAGGGACACCCAGAGCCAGATACGCAGTATTTT

abundance: once
j_gene: TRBJ2-7
d_gene: .
len: 14
v_gene: TRBV4-1
CDR3aa: CASSQVQGFNEQYF
CDR3nt: TGCGCCAGCAGCCAAGTTCAGGGGTTTAACGAGCAGTACTTC

abundance: .
j_gene: TRBJ2-2
d_gene: .
len: 14
v_gene: TRBV12-3/TRBV12-4
CDR3aa: CASSPRPGTGELFF
CDR3nt: TGTGCCAGCAGTCCTCGTCCTGGGACCGGGGAGCTGTTTTTT

abundance: few
j_gene: TRBJ1-1
d_gene: .
len: 13
v_gene: TRBV7-3
CDR3aa: CASSPTRDTEAFF
CDR3nt: TGTGCCAGCAGCCCGACCAGGGACACTGAAGCTTTCTTT

abundance: .
j_gene: TRBJ1-1
d_gene: .
len: 15
v_gene: TRBV10-3
CDR3aa: CAISETLGLNTEAFF
CDR3nt: TGTGCCATCAGTGAGACCCTGGGGCTAAACACTGAAGCTTTCTTT

abundance: .
j_gene: TRBJ1-3
d_gene: .
len: 13
v_gene: TRBV3-1
CDR3aa: CASSQAGDNTIYF
CDR3nt: TGTGCCAGCAGCCAAGCAGGGGACAACACCATATATTTT

abundance: .
j_gene: TRBJ1-1
d_gene: .
len: 12
v_gene: TRBV10-3
CDR3aa: CAISESHTEAFF
CDR3nt: TGTGCCATCAGTGAGTCTCACACTGAAGCTTTCTTT

abundance: .
j_gene: TRBJ2-4
d_gene: .
len: 17
v_gene: TRBV20-1
CDR3aa: CSAPRRGAGVAKNIQYF
CDR3nt: TGCAGTGCCCCCAGAAGGGGGGCGGGAGTCGCCAAAAACATTCAGTACTTC

abundance: few
j_gene: TRBJ1-2
d_gene: .
len: 13
v_gene: TRBV13
CDR3aa: CASTSDSLGGYTF
CDR3nt: TGTGCCAGCACCTCGGACAGCCTAGGTGGCTACACCTTC

abundance: .
j_gene: TRBJ1-3
d_gene: .
len: 17
v_gene: TRBV5-5
CDR3aa: CASSFVEFLSSGNTIYF
CDR3nt: TGTGCCAGCAGCTTTGTAGAATTTCTGAGCTCTGGAAACACCATATATTTT

abundance: .
j_gene: TRBJ2-7
d_gene: .
len: 12
v_gene: TRBV20-1
CDR3aa: CSARSQGHEQYF
CDR3nt: TGCAGTGCTAGGTCACAGGGCCACGAGCAGTACTTC

abundance: few
j_gene: TRBJ1-2
d_gene: .
len: 16
v_gene: TRBV6-5
CDR3aa: CASSTWGGASNYGYTF
CDR3nt: TGTGCCAGCAGTACCTGGGGGGGGGCTTCTAACTATGGCTACACCTTC

abundance: .
j_gene: TRBJ2-7
d_gene: TRBD2
len: 12
v_gene: TRBV28
CDR3aa: CASRTTSSEQYF
CDR3nt: TGTGCCAGCAGAACGACTAGCTCCGAGCAGTACTTC

abundance: few
j_gene: TRBJ1-4
d_gene: TRBD1
len: 18
v_gene: TRBV7-2
CDR3aa: CASSILRDSLATNEKLFF
CDR3nt: TGTGCCAGCAGCATTCTCCGGGACAGCCTTGCAACTAATGAAAAACTGTTTTTT

abundance: few
j_gene: TRBJ1-2
d_gene: .
len: 13
v_gene: TRBV20-1
CDR3aa: CSARVPANYGYTF
CDR3nt: TGCAGTGCTAGAGTCCCAGCAAACTATGGCTACACCTTC

abundance: .
j_gene: TRBJ2-1
d_gene: TRBD2
len: 17
v_gene: TRBV3-1
CDR3aa: CASSQLRLAPLGNEQFF
CDR3nt: TGTGCCAGCAGCCAATTGAGACTAGCCCCCTTAGGAAATGAGCAGTTCTTC

abundance: .
j_gene: TRBJ1-2
d_gene: .
len: 13
v_gene: TRBV12-3/TRBV12-4
CDR3aa: CASSSYTGFGYTF
CDR3nt: TGTGCCAGCAGTTCATATACAGGGTTTGGCTACACCTTC

abundance: few
j_gene: TRBJ1-1
d_gene: TRBD1
len: 15
v_gene: TRBV5-1
CDR3aa: CASSSKGAMNTEAFF
CDR3nt: TGCGCCAGCAGCTCCAAGGGGGCGATGAACACTGAAGCTTTCTTT

abundance: .
j_gene: TRBJ2-1
d_gene: .
len: 15
v_gene: TRBV2
CDR3aa: CARFSGGLKFGEQFF
CDR3nt: TGTGCCAGATTCTCCGGGGGACTGAAGTTCGGCGAGCAGTTCTTC

abundance: .
j_gene: TRBJ1-6
d_gene: .
len: 15
v_gene: TRBV4-2
CDR3aa: CASSQEGRGHSPLHF
CDR3nt: TGTGCCAGCAGCCAAGAGGGCAGGGGACATTCACCCCTCCACTTT

abundance: .
j_gene: TRBJ2-3
d_gene: TRBD1
len: 13
v_gene: TRBV20-1
CDR3aa: CSAHRDRGDTQYF
CDR3nt: TGCAGTGCTCACCGGGACAGAGGAGATACGCAGTATTTT

abundance: .
j_gene: TRBJ2-1
d_gene: TRBD1
len: 16
v_gene: TRBV6-2/TRBV6-3
CDR3aa: CASSYSRGTGINEQFF
CDR3nt: TGTGCCAGCAGTTACTCGAGGGGGACAGGGATCAATGAGCAGTTCTTC

abundance: few
j_gene: TRBJ2-3
d_gene: TRBD1
len: 13
v_gene: TRBV27
CDR3aa: CASSVQGADTQYF
CDR3nt: TGTGCCAGCAGTGTACAGGGGGCAGATACGCAGTATTTT

abundance: few
j_gene: TRBJ1-2
d_gene: TRBD1
len: 17
v_gene: TRBV9
CDR3aa: CASSGTGQGTSNYGYTF
CDR3nt: TGTGCCAGCAGCGGGACGGGACAGGGGACCTCTAACTATGGCTACACCTTC

abundance: many
j_gene: TRBJ1-2
d_gene: .
len: 12
v_gene: TRBV10-3
CDR3aa: CAVLTDNYGYTF
CDR3nt: TGTGCCGTACTAACGGATAACTATGGCTACACCTTC

abundance: .
j_gene: TRBJ2-2
d_gene: TRBD2
len: 17
v_gene: TRBV28
CDR3aa: CASSLGLAGAYTGELFF
CDR3nt: TGTGCCAGCAGTTTAGGCCTAGCGGGGGCGTACACCGGGGAGCTGTTTTTT

abundance: once
j_gene: TRBJ2-1
d_gene: .
len: 15
v_gene: TRBV12-3/TRBV12-4
CDR3aa: CASSDSSNSYNEQFF
CDR3nt: TGTGCCAGCAGTGACAGCTCTAACTCCTACAATGAGCAGTTCTTC

abundance: few
j_gene: TRBJ2-7
d_gene: .
len: 12
v_gene: TRBV12-3/TRBV12-4
CDR3aa: CASSRSRYEQYF
CDR3nt: TGTGCCAGCAGTCGGTCCCGATACGAGCAGTACTTC

abundance: few
j_gene: TRBJ1-2
d_gene: TRBD1
len: 15
v_gene: TRBV12-3/TRBV12-4
CDR3aa: CASSFRGTANYGYTF
CDR3nt: TGTGCCAGCAGTTTCCGTGGGACAGCTAACTATGGCTACACCTTC

abundance: .
j_gene: TRBJ1-1
d_gene: .
len: 11
v_gene: TRBV18
CDR3aa: CASSPGFEAFF
CDR3nt: TGTGCCAGCTCACCCGGATTTGAAGCTTTCTTT

abundance: .
j_gene: TRBJ1-4
d_gene: .
len: 16
v_gene: TRBV15
CDR3aa: CATSRDYVLTNEKLFF
CDR3nt: TGTGCCACCAGCAGAGATTATGTACTGACTAATGAAAAACTGTTTTTT

abundance: few
j_gene: TRBJ2-3
d_gene: TRBD1
len: 13
v_gene: TRBV28
CDR3aa: CASTGTGRDTQYF
CDR3nt: TGTGCCAGCACCGGGACAGGGAGAGATACGCAGTATTTT

abundance: .
j_gene: TRBJ1-4
d_gene: .
len: 16
v_gene: TRBV7-9
CDR3aa: CASSLLPPGTNEKLFF
CDR3nt: TGTGCCAGCAGCTTACTACCCCCAGGGACTAATGAAAAACTGTTTTTT

abundance: once
j_gene: TRBJ2-3
d_gene: TRBD2
len: 18
v_gene: TRBV4-3
CDR3aa: CASSQAWRLAGSTDTQYF
CDR3nt: TGCGCCAGCAGCCAAGCCTGGCGTCTAGCGGGGTCCACAGATACGCAGTATTTT

abundance: few
j_gene: TRBJ1-3
d_gene: .
len: 17
v_gene: TRBV7-9
CDR3aa: CASSPQRGLGAGNTIYF
CDR3nt: TGTGCCAGCAGCCCGCAGAGGGGACTAGGGGCTGGAAACACCATATATTTT

abundance: .
j_gene: TRBJ2-7
d_gene: .
len: 13
v_gene: TRBV20-1
CDR3aa: CSARSGTYYEQYF
CDR3nt: TGCAGTGCTAGATCCGGGACTTACTACGAGCAGTACTTC

abundance: .
j_gene: TRBJ1-5
d_gene: .
len: 15
v_gene: TRBV20-1
CDR3aa: CSATLPRGVSQPQHF
CDR3nt: TGCAGTGCTACTCTACCCCGGGGGGTCAGTCAGCCCCAGCATTTT